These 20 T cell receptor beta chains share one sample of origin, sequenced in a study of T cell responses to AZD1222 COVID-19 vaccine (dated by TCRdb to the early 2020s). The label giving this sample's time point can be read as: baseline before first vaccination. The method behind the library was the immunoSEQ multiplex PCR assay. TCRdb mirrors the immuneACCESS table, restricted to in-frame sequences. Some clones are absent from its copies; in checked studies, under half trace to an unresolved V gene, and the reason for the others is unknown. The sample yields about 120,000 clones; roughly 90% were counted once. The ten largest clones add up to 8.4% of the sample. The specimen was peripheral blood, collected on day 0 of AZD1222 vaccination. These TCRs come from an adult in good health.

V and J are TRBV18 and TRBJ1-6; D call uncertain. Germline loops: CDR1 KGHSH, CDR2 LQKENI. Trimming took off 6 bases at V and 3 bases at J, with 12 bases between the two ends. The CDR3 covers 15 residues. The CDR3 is CASSPDRLYNSPLHF. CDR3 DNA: TGTGCCAGCTCCCCCGATAGACTCTATAATTCACCCCTCCACTTT.

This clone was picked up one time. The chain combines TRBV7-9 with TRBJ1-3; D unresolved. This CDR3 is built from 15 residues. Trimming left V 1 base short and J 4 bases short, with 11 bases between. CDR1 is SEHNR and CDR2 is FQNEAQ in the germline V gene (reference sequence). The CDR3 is CASSLGEVQGNTIYF. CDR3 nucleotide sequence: TGTGCCAGCAGCTTAGGGGAGGTTCAGGGAAACACCATATATTTT.

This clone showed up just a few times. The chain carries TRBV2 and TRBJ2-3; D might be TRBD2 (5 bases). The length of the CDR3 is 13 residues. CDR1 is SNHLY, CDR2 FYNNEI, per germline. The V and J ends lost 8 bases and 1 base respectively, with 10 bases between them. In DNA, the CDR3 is TGTGCCAGCGAAGATAGCGGCACAGATACGCAGTATTTT. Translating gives CASEDSGTDTQYF.

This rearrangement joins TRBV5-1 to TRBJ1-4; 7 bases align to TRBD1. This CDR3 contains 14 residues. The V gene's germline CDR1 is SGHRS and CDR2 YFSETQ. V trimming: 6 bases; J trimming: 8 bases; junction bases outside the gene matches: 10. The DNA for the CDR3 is TGCGCCAGCACCTGGGACAGCGTTAACGAAAAACTGTTTTTT. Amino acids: CASTWDSVNEKLFF.

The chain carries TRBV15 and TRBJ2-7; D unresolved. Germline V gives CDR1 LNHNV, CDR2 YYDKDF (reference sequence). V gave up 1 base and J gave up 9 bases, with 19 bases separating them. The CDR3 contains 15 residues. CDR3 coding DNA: TGTGCCACCAGCAGAGCTCCGTACCGCGGTGAGGCGCAGTACTTC. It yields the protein CATSRAPYRGEAQYF.

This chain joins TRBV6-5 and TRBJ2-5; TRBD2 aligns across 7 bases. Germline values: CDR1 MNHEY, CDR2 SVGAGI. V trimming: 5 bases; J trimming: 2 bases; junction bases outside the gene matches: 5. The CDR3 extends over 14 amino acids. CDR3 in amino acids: CASSPRGGQETQYF. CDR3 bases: TGTGCCAGCAGTCCTCGCGGGGGTCAAGAGACCCAGTACTTC.

The CDR3 is CASSYGAGKNYNEQFF. The CDR3 nucleotides are TGTGCCAGCAGTTACGGGGCAGGGAAGAACTACAATGAGCAGTTCTTC. The rearrangement links TRBV6-6 to TRBJ2-1, with a weak D call TRBD1 (5 bases). The germline V and J ends were trimmed by 2 bases and 3 bases, with 14 bases remaining between them. The CDR3 spans 16 residues. Germline V lookup: CDR1 MNHNY, CDR2 SVGAGI (reference sequence).

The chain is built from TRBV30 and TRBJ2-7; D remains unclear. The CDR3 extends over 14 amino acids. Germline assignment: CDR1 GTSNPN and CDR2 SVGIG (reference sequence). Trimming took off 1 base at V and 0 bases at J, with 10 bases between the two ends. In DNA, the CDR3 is TGTGCCTGGAGTGACACTGCGAACTCCTACGAGCAGTACTTC. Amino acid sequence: CAWSDTANSYEQYF.

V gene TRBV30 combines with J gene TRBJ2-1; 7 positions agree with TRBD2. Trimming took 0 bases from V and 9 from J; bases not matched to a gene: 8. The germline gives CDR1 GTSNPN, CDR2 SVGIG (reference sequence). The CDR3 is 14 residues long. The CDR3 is CAWSVHQRDGEQFF. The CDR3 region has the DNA TGTGCCTGGAGTGTACATCAGCGGGACGGTGAGCAGTTCTTC.

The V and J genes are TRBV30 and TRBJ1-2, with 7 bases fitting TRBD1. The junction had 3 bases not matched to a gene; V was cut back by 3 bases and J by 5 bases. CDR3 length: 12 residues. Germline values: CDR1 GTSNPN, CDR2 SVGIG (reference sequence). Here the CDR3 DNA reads TGTGCCTGGAGGAGGACAGGATATGGCTACACCTTC. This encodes CAWRRTGYGYTF.

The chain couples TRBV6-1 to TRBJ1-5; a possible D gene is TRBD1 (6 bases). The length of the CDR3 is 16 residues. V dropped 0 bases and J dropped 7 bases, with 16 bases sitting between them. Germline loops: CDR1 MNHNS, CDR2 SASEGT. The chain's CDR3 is CASSEARTGLGQPQHF. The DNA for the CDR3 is TGTGCCAGCAGTGAAGCTCGTACAGGGCTAGGCCAGCCCCAGCATTTT.

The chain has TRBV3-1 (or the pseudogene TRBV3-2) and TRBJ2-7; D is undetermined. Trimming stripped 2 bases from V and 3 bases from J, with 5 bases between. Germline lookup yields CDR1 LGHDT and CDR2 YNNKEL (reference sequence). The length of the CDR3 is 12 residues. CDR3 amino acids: CASSQLDYEQYF. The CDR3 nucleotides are TGTGCCAGCAGCCAACTAGACTACGAGCAGTACTTC.

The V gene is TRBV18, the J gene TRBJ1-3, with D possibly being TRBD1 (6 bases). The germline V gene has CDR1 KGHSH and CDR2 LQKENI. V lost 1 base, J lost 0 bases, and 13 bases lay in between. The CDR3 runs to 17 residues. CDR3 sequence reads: CASSPLPIGGSGNTIYF. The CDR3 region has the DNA TGTGCCAGCTCACCACTTCCAATAGGGGGCTCTGGAAACACCATATATTTT. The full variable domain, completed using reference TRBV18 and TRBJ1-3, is NAGVMQNPRHLVRRRGQEARLRCSPMKGHSHVYWYRQLPEEGLKFMVYLQKENIIDESGMPKERFSAEFPKEGPSILRIQQVVRGDSAAYFCASSPLPIGGSGNTIYFGEGSWLTVV.

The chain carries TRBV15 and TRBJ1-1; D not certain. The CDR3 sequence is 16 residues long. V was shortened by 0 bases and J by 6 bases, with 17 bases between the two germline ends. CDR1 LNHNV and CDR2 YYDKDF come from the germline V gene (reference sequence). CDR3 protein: CATSRDSMVKTSEAFF. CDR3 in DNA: TGTGCCACCAGCAGAGATTCGATGGTTAAAACATCTGAAGCTTTCTTT.

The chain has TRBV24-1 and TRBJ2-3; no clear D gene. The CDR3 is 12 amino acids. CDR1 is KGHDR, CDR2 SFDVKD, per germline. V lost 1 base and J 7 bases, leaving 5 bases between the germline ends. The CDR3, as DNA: TGTGCCACCAGTGATTTTGGGAATACGCAGTATTTT. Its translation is CATSDFGNTQYF.

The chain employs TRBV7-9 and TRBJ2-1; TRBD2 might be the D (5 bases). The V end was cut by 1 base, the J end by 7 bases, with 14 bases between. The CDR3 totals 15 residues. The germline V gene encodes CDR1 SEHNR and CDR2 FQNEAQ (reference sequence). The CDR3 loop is CASSLVVGAVNEQFF. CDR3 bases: TGTGCCAGCAGCTTAGTGGTGGGAGCCGTAAATGAGCAGTTCTTC.

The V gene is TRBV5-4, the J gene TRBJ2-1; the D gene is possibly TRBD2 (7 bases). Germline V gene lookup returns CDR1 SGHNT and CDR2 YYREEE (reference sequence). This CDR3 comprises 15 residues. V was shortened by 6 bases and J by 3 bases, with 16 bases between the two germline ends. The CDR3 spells CASTLGGRGYNEQFF. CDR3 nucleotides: TGTGCCAGCACCTTAGGGGGGAGGGGCTACAATGAGCAGTTCTTC.

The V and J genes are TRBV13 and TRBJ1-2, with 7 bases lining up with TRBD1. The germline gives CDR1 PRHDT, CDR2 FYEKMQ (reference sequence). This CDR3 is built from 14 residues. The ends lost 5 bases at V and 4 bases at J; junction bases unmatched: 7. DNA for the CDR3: TGTGCCAGCAGCCTCACAGGGGATTCCTATGGCTACACCTTC. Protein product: CASSLTGDSYGYTF.

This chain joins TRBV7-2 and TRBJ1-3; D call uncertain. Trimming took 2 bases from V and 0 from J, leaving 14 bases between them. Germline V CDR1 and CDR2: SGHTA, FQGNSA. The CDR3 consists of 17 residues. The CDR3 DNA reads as TGTGCCAGCAGCTTAAGATCACCCCTTGGCTCTGGAAACACCATATATTTT. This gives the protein CASSLRSPLGSGNTIYF.

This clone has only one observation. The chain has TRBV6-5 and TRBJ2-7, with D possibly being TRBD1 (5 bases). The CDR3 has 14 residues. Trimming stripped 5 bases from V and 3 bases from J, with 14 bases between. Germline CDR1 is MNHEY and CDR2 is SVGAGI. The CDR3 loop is CASSTRTGYYEQYF. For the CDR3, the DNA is TGTGCCAGCAGTACCCGTACAGGTTACTACGAGCAGTACTTC.